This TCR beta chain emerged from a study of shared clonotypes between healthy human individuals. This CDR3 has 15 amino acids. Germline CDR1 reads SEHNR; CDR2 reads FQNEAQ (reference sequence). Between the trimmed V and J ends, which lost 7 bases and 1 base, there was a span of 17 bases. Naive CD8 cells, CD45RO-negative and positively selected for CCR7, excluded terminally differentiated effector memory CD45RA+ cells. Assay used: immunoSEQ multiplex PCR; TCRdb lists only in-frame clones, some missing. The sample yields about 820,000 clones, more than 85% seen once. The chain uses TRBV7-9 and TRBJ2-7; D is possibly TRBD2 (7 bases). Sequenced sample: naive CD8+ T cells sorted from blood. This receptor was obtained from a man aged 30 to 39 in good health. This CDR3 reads CASTEGGARSYEQYF. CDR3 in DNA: TGTGCCAGCACCGAGGGGGGGGCGCGGTCCTACGAGCAGTACTTC.